Included here is one T cell receptor (beta chain) sequence, with context. This clone's antigen is unknown. Base qualities are not recorded, but no much larger clone differs from it by a single base. The CDR3 covers 14 residues, taking in both the cysteine and the phenylalanine. This entry keeps only the CDR3 DNA: 42 bases, framed from base 1. The germline V gene yields SGHRS for CDR1 and YFSETQ for CDR2. From V the trimming removes 2 bases and from J it removes 7 bases, while the gene matches leave 4 bases of the junction unaccounted for. Sequencing instrument: Illumina NovaSeq 6000. TCRalpha and TCRbeta cDNA libraries were constructed by 5'RACE with constant-segment primers, with sample barcodes and unique molecular identifiers being introduced. RNA was extracted from every sample with Trizol reagent. The libraries were amplified in two PCR steps, and the second step added a second sample barcode and Illumina TruSeq adapters. Sequencing of the libraries was done on an Illumina NovaSeq, producing 2 x 150 bp paired-end reads. As for the original processing: The reads were demultiplexed and collapsed into UMI-guided consensus sequences using migec v1.2.7. With mixcr v2.1.11, UMI consensuses were aligned to TRA and TRB V and J templates and assembled into clonotypes. A clonotype was counted as expanded or contracted only when both edgeR and NoisET called the clonotype significant, with the noise models trained on biological replicates. For edgeR calls, a false discovery rate-adjusted p below 0.01 and a log2 fold-change threshold of 1 were applied. As an exploratory analysis of dynamics, max-normalized trajectories of the 1000 most abundant clonotypes were examined with PCA combined with hierarchical clustering. Separately sequenced CD4+ and CD8+ repertoires were used to assign a CD4 or CD8 phenotype to each responding clone. TCRdb ran its own pipeline on the public reads, namely fastp trimming at Q25 and MiXCR clone calling, and kept in-frame beta chains. Rows are unified per CDR3 protein, each entry keeping the most common DNA and genes. For this entry, the V and J calls and clone size follow TCRdb and not the study's own pipeline. Here the sample has roughly 400,000 distinct CDR3 sequences; around 17% occur a single time. Of the sample, roughly 21% falls within the top ten clones.

This sample stems from a study of T-cell memory formation after mild COVID-19 (TCRdb year 2021). In terms of the full investigation: TCR sequence clusters from the two donors were largely donor specific. Longitudinal TCRalpha and TCRbeta repertoire sequencing tracked T-cell clones expanding and contracting after mild COVID-19 in a couple of donors. The cohort comprised two young, previously healthy adult volunteers, one female and one male.

Overall results and qualifications from the work: SARS-CoV-2 specificity was not confirmed for the second-wave clones peaking on day 37. Some responding clones were detected in pre-infection memory, suggesting pre-existing cross-reactive memory T cells joined the SARS-CoV-2 response. Contracting CD4+ clones were found mainly in CM and EM memory subsets, while CD8+ clones were enriched in EMRA. Only a couple of mild cases were covered by the study, and larger cohorts that include severe cases with pre-infection samples were considered necessary. From day 15 to 85, contracting clones showed balanced CD4/CD8 phenotypes, whereas a second wave of clones that expanded from day 15 to 37 leaned towards CD4+.

Ficoll-Paque density gradient centrifugation was the method used to isolate PBMCs. Sequencing was carried out using PBMCs or a T cell subset sorted from them (not recorded which). The chain couples TRBV5-1 to TRBJ2-1, with 9 bases matching TRBD1. The TCR originated in a young man who had mild COVID-19 (a few samples of this study predate the infection). The sample titles of this study are shuffled in the database, so cell type and time point are left out; the donor was told from shared clones. Here is the DNA: TGCGCCAGCAGCTTAGGGACAGGGACAAATGAGCAGTTCTTC. This encodes CASSLGTGTNEQFF.